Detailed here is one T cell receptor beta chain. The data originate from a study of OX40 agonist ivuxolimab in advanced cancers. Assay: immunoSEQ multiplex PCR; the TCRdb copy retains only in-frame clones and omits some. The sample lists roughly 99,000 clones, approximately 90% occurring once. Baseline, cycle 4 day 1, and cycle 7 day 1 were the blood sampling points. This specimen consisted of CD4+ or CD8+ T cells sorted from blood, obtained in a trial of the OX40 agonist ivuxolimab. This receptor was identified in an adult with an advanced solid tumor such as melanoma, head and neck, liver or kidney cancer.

This CDR3 reads CASSVTGSSYNEQFF. In nucleotides, the CDR3 is TGTGCCAGCAGCGTAACCGGGAGCTCCTACAATGAGCAGTTCTTC. V is TRBV9 and J is TRBJ2-1; maybe TRBD2 (6 bases). V was shortened by 1 base and J by 0 bases, with 8 bases between the two germline ends. This CDR3 spans 15 amino acids. Germline loops: CDR1 SGDLS, CDR2 YYNGEE.